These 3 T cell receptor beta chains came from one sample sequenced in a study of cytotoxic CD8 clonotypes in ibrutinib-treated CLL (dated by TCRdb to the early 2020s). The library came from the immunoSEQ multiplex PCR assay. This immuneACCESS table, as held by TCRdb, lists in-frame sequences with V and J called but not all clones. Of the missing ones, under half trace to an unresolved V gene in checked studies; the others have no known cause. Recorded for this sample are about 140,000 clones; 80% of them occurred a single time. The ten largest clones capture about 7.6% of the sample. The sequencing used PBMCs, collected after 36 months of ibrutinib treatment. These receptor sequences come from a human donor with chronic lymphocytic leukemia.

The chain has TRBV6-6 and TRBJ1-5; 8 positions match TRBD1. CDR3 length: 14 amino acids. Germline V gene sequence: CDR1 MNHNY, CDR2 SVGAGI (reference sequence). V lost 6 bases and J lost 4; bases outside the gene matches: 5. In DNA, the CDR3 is TGTGCCAGCAGCCCGACAGGGGCGAATCAGCCCCAGCATTTT. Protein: CASSPTGANQPQHF.

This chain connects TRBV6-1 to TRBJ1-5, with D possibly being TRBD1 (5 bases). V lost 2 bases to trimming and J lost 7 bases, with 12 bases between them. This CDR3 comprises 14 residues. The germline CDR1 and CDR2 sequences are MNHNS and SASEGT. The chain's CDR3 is CASSEWGGWQPQHF. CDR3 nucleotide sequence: TGTGCCAGCAGTGAATGGGGGGGATGGCAGCCCCAGCATTTT.

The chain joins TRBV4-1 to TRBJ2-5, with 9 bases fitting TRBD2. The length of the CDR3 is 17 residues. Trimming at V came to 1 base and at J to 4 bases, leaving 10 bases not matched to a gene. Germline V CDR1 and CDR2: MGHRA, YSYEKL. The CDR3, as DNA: TGCGCCAGCAGCCAAGTAAGCGGGAGGCCCGGGGGAGAGACCCAGTACTTC. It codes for CASSQVSGRPGGETQYF.